The sequence of this T cell receptor (beta chain) was determined in a study of blood T cell repertoires in COVID-19. Overall study: The analysed material was cDNA or gDNA that came from T cells, B-cell-depleted T cells, or PBMCs.

CDR3 length equals 15 residues. The germline CDR1 and CDR2 sequences are SGHTA and FQGTGA. V lost 2 bases to trimming and J lost 0 bases, with 9 bases between them. The protocol was immunoSEQ multiplex PCR, while the TCRdb copy is restricted to in-frame clones and leaves out a portion. The sample carries around 300,000 clones, about nine tenths recorded once. The receptor comes from a woman aged 55-69 years who had recovered from COVID-19. V usage is TRBV7-3 and J usage is TRBJ2-3; weak D call: TRBD2 (7 bases). Sequencing was performed on PBMCs or T cells enriched from blood (not recorded which). CDR3 protein: CASSLGGASTDTQYF. CDR3 nucleotides: TGTGCCAGCAGCTTAGGGGGGGCAAGCACAGATACGCAGTATTTT.